Detailed here is one T cell receptor beta chain. Donors comprised healthy HIV-negative adults lacking recent acute infections or vaccinations. The assay was carried out at the deep level. Sorted-subset replicate PCR reactions were performed with approximately 0.2 ug DNA, corresponding to 30,000 to 35,000 T cell genomes. Original data processing: Filtering of immunoSEQ junctional sequences could not match full-length read filtering. Libraries were prepared by immunoSEQ multiplex PCR; TCRdb keeps only in-frame clonotypes and omits some of them. V and J calls and clone size come straight from that table; D and trimming were deduced from the DNA. In the table there are roughly 2.2 million clones, 85% to 95% of which are singletons. This entry belongs to a study of shared clonotypes between healthy human individuals. Germline V gene sequence: CDR1 KGHSH, CDR2 LQKENI. V lost 5 bases, J lost 4 bases, and 14 bases lay in between. There are 14 residues in the CDR3.

The rearrangement joins TRBV18 to TRBJ1-1; D is uncertain. The sample was naive CD4+ T cells from PBMCs. Subset described: CD45RA+ positively selected. The sequence derives from a man younger than 35 in good health. Some clones in this sample may be carry-over from other donors' samples. Here the CDR3 reads CASSNGPSGTEAFF. CDR3 bases: TGTGCCAGCTCAAACGGACCGTCGGGCACTGAAGCTTTCTTT.